Sequencing of this T cell receptor beta chain was carried out in a study of Graves' ophthalmopathy and Graves' hyperthyroidism. Among the hyperthyroidism patients, all were newly diagnosed, aged 18 to 65, with under 2 months' duration. Amplifying from RNA transcripts, the study obtained TCR beta CDR3 regions. The first-round RT-PCR employed HTBI primers together with the Qiagen OneStep RT-PCR kit. A multiplex PCR was then performed as the second round. TCRdb re-called the multiplex PCR reads through MiXCR, storing one row per CDR3 protein. The sample lists roughly 610,000 distinct CDR3 sequences, 22% seen once, with roughly 6.9% in the top ten. The study, taken as a whole, reports: Predictions made by the model for ophthalmopathy progression reached 70.59% sensitivity and around 73% specificity. In blood appeared most of the expanded thyroid clonotypes whose frequency exceeded 0.001.

The germline V gene has CDR1 SGHRS and CDR2 YFSETQ. Trimming left V 6 bases short and J 4 bases short, with 20 bases between. The CDR3 is 16 amino acids. The table lists this clonotype with many counts. The antigen remains unidentified. Sample: peripheral blood. The V and J genes are TRBV5-1 and TRBJ2-4, with D maybe TRBD1 (6 bases). The source is a woman younger than 35 with stable Graves' hyperthyroidism. Some clones in this sample may be carry-over from other donors' samples. The CDR3 nucleotides are TGCGCCAGCACACCGGCAGACAGGCGAAGGAAAAACATTCAGTACTTC. Translated: CASTPADRRRKNIQYF. The variable domain in full, completed from reference TRBV5-1 and TRBJ2-4, reads KAGVTQTPRYLIKTRGQQVTLSCSPISGHRSVSWYQQTPGQGLQFLFEYFSETQRNKGNFPGRFSGRQFSNSRSEMNVSTLELGDSALYLCASTPADRRRKNIQYFGAGTRLSVL.